The 6 T cell receptor beta chains reported below all come from one sample, sequenced in a study of PD-L1 blockade in urothelial cancer. The data were produced by immunoSEQ multiplex PCR, yet TCRdb's version contains in-frame clones alone and is incomplete. Here the sample spans 50,000 or so clones, approximately 86% being singletons. The source material was PBMCs, sampled around atezolizumab (anti-PD-L1) treatment. The source of these receptors is a man in his 60s with urothelial cancer.

The V call is TRBV27, the J call TRBJ2-7; D is uncertain. Germline V gene data show CDR1 as MNHEY and CDR2 as SMNVEV (reference sequence). The CDR3 is 15 residues long. V lost 4 bases, J lost 5 bases, and 18 bases lay in between. The CDR3 loop is CASSSPPKAVDEQYF. The CDR3 bases are TGTGCCAGCAGTTCTCCGCCTAAGGCGGTCGACGAGCAGTACTTC.

The chain combines TRBV5-6 with TRBJ1-4; 10 bases match TRBD1. Germline CDR1 SGHDT, CDR2 YYEEEE. The V and J ends lost 2 bases and 7 bases, in that order; junction bases with no gene match: 5. This CDR3 is 15 amino acids long. The CDR3 DNA reads TGTGCCAGCAGCTTTTTCGGGACAGGGGTTGAAAAACTGTTTTTT. It translates to CASSFFGTGVEKLFF.

J is TRBJ2-1 and V is TRBV2; weak D call: TRBD2 (5 bases). Germline CDR1 reads SNHLY; CDR2 reads FYNNEI. V was shortened by 4 bases and J by 6 bases, with 13 bases between the two germline ends. This CDR3 has 14 amino acids. The CDR3 loop is CASSVRLAFNEQFF. The CDR3 region has the DNA TGTGCCAGCAGTGTTCGGCTAGCTTTCAATGAGCAGTTCTTC.

The genes are TRBV5-4 and TRBJ1-4, with D hard to call. This CDR3 has 15 residues. CDR1 is SGHNT and CDR2 is YYREEE in the germline V gene (reference sequence). V gave up 3 bases and J gave up 2 bases, with 11 bases separating them. The CDR3 DNA reads as TGTGCCAGCAGCTCAGAACAGTTCACTAATGAAAAACTGTTTTTT. Protein sequence: CASSSEQFTNEKLFF.

The chain combines TRBV28 with TRBJ1-1; no clear D. In germline, CDR1 is MDHEN, CDR2 SYDVKM. CDR3 length: 13 amino acids. The V gene lost 3 bases and the J gene lost 7 bases, with 12 bases spanning the gap. CDR3 amino acids: CASSLASPGEAFF. CDR3 sequence (DNA): TGTGCCAGCAGTTTGGCCTCACCGGGTGAAGCTTTCTTT.

The rearrangement joins TRBV5-1 to TRBJ1-5; 8 bases map to TRBD1. Germline V gene lookup returns CDR1 SGHRS and CDR2 YFSETQ. J lost 5 bases, V lost 1 base, and 2 bases had no gene match. The CDR3 totals 14 residues. Here the CDR3 reads CASSLSGGDQPQHF. The CDR3 DNA is TGCGCCAGCAGCTTGTCAGGGGGCGATCAGCCCCAGCATTTT.